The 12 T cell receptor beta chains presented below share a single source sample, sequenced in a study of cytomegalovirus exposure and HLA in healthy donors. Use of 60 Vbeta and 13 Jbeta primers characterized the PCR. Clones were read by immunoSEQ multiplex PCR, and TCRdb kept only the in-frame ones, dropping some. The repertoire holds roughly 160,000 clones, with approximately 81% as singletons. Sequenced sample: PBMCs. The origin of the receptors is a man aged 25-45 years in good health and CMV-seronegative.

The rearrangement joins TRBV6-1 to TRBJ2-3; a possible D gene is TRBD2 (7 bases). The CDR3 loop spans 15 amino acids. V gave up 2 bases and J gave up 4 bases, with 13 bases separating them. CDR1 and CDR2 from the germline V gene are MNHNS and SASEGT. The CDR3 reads CASSERGALPDTQYF. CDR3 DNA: TGTGCCAGCAGTGAACGGGGGGCCCTCCCAGATACGCAGTATTTT.

The CDR3: CASSLVVGDTGELFF. The CDR3, as DNA: TGCGCCAGCAGCTTGGTGGTAGGGGACACCGGGGAGCTGTTTTTT. V usage is TRBV5-1 and J usage is TRBJ2-2; D might be TRBD1 (5 bases). Per germline, CDR1 SGHRS and CDR2 YFSETQ. The CDR3 contains 15 residues. The V gene lost 0 bases and the J gene lost 3 bases, with 9 bases spanning the gap. Full variable domain (missing parts from reference TRBV5-1 and TRBJ2-2): KAGVTQTPRYLIKTRGQQVTLSCSPISGHRSVSWYQQTPGQGLQFLFEYFSETQRNKGNFPGRFSGRQFSNSRSEMNVSTLELGDSALYLCASSLVVGDTGELFFGEGSRLTVL.

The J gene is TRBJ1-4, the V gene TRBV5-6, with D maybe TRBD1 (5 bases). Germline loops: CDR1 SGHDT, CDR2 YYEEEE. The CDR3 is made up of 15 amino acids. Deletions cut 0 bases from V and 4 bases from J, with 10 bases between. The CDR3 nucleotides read TGTGCCAGCAGCTTGGCCAGGGTGGGTAATGAAAAACTGTTTTTT. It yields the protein CASSLARVGNEKLFF.

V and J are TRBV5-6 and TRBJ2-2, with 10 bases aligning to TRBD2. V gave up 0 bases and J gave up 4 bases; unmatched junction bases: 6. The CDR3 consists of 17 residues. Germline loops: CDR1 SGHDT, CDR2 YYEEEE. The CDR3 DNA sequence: TGTGCCAGCAGCTTGGCTGCTAGCGGGAGTCGCACCGGGGAGCTGTTTTTT. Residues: CASSLAASGSRTGELFF.

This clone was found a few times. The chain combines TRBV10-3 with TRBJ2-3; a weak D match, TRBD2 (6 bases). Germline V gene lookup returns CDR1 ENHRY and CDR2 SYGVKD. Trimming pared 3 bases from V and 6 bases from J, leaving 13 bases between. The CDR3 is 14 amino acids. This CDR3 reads CAISDASVEDTQYF. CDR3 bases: TGTGCCATCAGTGATGCTAGCGTGGAGGATACGCAGTATTTT.

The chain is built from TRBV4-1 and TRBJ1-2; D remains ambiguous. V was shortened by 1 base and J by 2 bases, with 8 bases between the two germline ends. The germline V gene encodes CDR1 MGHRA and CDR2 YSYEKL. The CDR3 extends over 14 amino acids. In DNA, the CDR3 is TGCGCCAGCAGCCAAGGGTCAGGAAACTATGGCTACACCTTC. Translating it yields CASSQGSGNYGYTF.

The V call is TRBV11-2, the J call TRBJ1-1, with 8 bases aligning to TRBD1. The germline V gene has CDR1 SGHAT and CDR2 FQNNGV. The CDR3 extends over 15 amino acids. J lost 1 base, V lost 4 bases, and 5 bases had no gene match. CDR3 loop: CASSWSGQGNTEAFF. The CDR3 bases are TGTGCCAGCAGCTGGAGCGGACAGGGGAACACTGAAGCTTTCTTT.

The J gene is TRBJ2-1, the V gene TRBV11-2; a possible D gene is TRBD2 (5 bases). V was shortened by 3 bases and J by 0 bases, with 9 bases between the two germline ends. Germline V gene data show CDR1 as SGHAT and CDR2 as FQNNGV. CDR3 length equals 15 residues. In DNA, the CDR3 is TGTGCCAGCAGCTTCCTAGCAGGCTCCTACAATGAGCAGTTCTTC. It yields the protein CASSFLAGSYNEQFF.

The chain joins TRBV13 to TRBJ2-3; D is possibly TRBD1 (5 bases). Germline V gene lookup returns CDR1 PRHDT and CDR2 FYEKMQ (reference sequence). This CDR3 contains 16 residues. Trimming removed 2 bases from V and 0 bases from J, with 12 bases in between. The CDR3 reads CASSLSKTVSTDTQYF. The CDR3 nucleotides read TGTGCCAGCAGCTTATCTAAGACAGTTAGCACAGATACGCAGTATTTT. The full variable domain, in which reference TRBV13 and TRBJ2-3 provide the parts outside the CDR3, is AAGVIQSPRHLIKEKRETATLKCYPIPRHDTVYWYQQGPGQDPQFLISFYEKMQSDKGSIPDRFSAQQFSDYHSELNMSSLELGDSALYFCASSLSKTVSTDTQYFGPGTRLTVL.

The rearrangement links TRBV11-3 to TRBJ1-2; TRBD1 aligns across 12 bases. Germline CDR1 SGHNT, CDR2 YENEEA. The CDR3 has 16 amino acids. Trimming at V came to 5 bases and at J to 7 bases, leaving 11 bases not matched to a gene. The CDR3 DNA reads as TGTGCCAGCAGCCCCGGGACAGGGGGCGATCAACGTGGCTACACCTTC. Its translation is CASSPGTGGDQRGYTF.

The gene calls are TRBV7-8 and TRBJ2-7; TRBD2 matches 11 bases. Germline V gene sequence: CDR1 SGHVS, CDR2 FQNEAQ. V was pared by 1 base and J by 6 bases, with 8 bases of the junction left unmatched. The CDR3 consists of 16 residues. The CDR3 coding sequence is TGTGCCAGCAGCTTAGTGGGTAGCGGGAGGGGGGGCGAGCAGTACTTC. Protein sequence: CASSLVGSGRGGEQYF.

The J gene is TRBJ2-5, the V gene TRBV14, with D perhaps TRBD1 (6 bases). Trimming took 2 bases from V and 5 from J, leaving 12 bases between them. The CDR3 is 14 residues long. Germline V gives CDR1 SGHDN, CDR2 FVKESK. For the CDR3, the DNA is TGTGCCAGCAGCCAAACACAGGGCGTCGAGACCCAGTACTTC. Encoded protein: CASSQTQGVETQYF.